This TCR beta chain was documented in a study of somatic mutations in cytotoxic T cells in rheumatoid arthritis. Overall study: Flow sorting at nearly 100% purity was applied to some V beta antibody-stained T-cell populations, which included V beta1+ cells sequenced for TCRB.

CDR3 size: 14 residues. With 4 bases clipped from V and 7 bases from J, the junction kept 9 bases outside the gene matches. CDR1 MDHEN and CDR2 SYDVKM come from the germline V gene. Study findings and constraints: Antigens targeted by the expanded CD8+ clones were unknown. The study found CD8+ clonality increased with age in rheumatoid arthritis patients, not healthy controls.

Only in-frame clones appear in the TCRdb table, and some are missing; sequencing was by immunoSEQ multiplex PCR. The sample has some 10,000 clones, 82% seen once. About this clone: Its specificity is not known.

This TCR derives from a woman aged 55-69 years with rheumatoid arthritis. Sequenced input: CD8+ T cells sorted from blood. V and J are TRBV28 and TRBJ2-7; 8 bases fit TRBD1. CDR3 loop: CASSSTTRGREQYF. The CDR3 nucleotides are TGTGCCAGCAGTTCGACCACCAGGGGGCGGGAGCAGTACTTC.